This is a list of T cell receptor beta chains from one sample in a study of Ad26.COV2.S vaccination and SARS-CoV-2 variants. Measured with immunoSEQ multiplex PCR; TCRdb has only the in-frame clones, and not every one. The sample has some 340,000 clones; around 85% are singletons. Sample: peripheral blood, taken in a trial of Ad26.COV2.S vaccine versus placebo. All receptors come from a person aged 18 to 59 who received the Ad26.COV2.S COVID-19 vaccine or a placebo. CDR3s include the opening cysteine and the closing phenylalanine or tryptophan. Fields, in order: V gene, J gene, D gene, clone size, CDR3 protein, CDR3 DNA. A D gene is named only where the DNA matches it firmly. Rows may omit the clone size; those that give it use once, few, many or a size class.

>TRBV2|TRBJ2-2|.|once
CASSGVSGPNTGELFF
TGTGCCAGCAGTGGCGTTAGCGGACCGAACACCGGGGAGCTGTTTTTT
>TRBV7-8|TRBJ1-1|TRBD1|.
CASRRGTRDRVLANTEAFF
TGTGCCAGCCGAAGGGGGACCCGGGACAGGGTGTTGGCGAACACTGAAGCTTTCTTT
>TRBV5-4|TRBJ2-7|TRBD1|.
CASSLPGQGAYEQYF
TGTGCCAGCAGCTTGCCGGGACAGGGGGCCTACGAGCAGTACTTC
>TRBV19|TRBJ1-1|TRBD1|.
CASSPRQGLELGTEAFF
TGTGCCAGTAGTCCTCGACAGGGTTTGGAGTTAGGCACTGAAGCTTTCTTT
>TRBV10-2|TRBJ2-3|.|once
CASSESIRGTDTQYF
TGCGCCAGCAGTGAGTCTATTCGGGGCACAGATACGCAGTATTTT
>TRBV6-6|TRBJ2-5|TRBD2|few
CASSPFPGTSGGAQETQYF
TGTGCCAGCAGTCCCTTCCCCGGGACTAGCGGGGGGGCTCAAGAGACCCAGTACTTC
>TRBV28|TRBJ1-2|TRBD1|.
CASSAGTGGLRSYTF
TGTGCCAGCAGTGCCGGGACAGGTGGATTGCGTAGCTACACCTTC
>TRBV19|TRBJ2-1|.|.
CASSINQVNEQFF
TGTGCCAGTAGTATAAACCAGGTGAATGAGCAGTTCTTC
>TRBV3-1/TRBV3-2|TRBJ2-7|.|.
CASSQAGIDEQYF
TGTGCCAGCAGCCAAGCCGGGATCGACGAGCAGTACTTC
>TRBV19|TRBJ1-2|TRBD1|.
CASSTTGGGGYTF
TGTGCCAGTAGTACCACAGGGGGCGGTGGCTACACCTTC